Listed here are 4 T cell receptor beta chains from one sample, sequenced in a study of CD8 T cells in ankylosing spondylitis. Regarding the study as a whole: In ankylosing spondylitis blood, a motif of eight highly homologous TCR beta variants appeared characteristic.

These receptors' targets are unknown. TCRdb re-called the 5' RACE reads with MiXCR, one entry per CDR3 protein. The sample shows approximately 500,000 distinct CDR3 sequences, 10% to 15% of them seen only once. Source material: blood, either unsorted or a sorted T cell fraction (not recorded which). These receptors were collected from a male donor with ankylosing spondylitis.

V gene TRBV20-1 combines with J gene TRBJ1-5, with D tentatively TRBD1 (6 bases). Trimming cost V 4 bases and J 2 bases, with 15 bases left between them. The CDR3 consists of 15 residues. Germline assignment: CDR1 DFQATT and CDR2 SNEGSKA (reference sequence). This CDR3 reads CSAIRGPTGNQPQHF. CDR3 DNA sequence: TGCAGTGCTATCAGGGGTCCCACAGGCAATCAGCCCCAGCATTTT.

V gene TRBV2 combines with J gene TRBJ2-7; 7 bases are a match to TRBD2. With V trimmed by 3 bases and J by 0 bases, 5 bases remained unmatched. Germline V CDR1 and CDR2: SNHLY, FYNNEI. The CDR3 is 15 residues long. CDR3 amino acids: CASSERAGSSYEQYF. CDR3 DNA sequence: TGTGCCAGCAGTGAGAGAGCGGGGAGCTCCTACGAGCAGTACTTC.

This clonotype was seen only a few times. V usage is TRBV15 and J usage is TRBJ1-5; D remains ambiguous. With 0 bases removed from V and 7 bases from J, the gap between germline ends came to 10 bases. The germline V gene has CDR1 LNHNV and CDR2 YYDKDF (reference sequence). This CDR3 region has 14 residues. The CDR3 nucleotides read TGTGCCACCAGCAGAGATTTCCAGAACCAGCCCCAGCATTTT. Protein: CATSRDFQNQPQHF.

The genes are TRBV12-3 or TRBV12-4 and TRBJ2-1; D call uncertain. Trimming removed 10 bases at V and 2 bases at J, with 12 bases between. CDR3 length: 13 residues. The CDR3 region is CATRSGPYNEQFF. CDR3 DNA sequence: TGTGCCACCCGGTCAGGACCCTACAATGAGCAGTTCTTC.